Listed here is a single T cell receptor beta chain. Other DNA sequences in this sample translate to the same CDR3. J was trimmed by 2 bases and V by 11 bases; bases with no gene match: 14. Germline-derived CDR1 and CDR2 are MDHEN and SYDVKM. This CDR3 is built from 15 residues. This entry belongs to a study of blood T cell repertoires in COVID-19. TCRdb's copy holds only in-frame clones and misses some; the assay was immunoSEQ multiplex PCR. The data hold under 250,000 clones, with 81% observed a single time. Sequenced input: PBMCs or T cells enriched from blood (not recorded which). The TCR sequence derives from a woman aged 45-60 years with acute COVID-19. The chain uses TRBV28 and TRBJ1-1, with 7 bases fitting TRBD1. As DNA, the CDR3 is TGTGCCTCAGGGGGGTGGGGCTCGGGAAACACTGAAGCTTTCTTT. Its protein product is CASGGWGSGNTEAFF.